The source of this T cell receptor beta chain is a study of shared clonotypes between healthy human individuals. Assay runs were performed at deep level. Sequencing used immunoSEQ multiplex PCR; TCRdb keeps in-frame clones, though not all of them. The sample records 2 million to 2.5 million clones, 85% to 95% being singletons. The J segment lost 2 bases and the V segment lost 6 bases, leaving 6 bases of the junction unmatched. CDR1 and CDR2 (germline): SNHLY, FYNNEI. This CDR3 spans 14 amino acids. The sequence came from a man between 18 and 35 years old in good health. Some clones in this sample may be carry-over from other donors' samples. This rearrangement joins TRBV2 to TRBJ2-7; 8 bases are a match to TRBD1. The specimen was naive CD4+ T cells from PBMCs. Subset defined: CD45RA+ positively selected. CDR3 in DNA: TGTGCCAGCAGAATGGACAGGGTCGCCTACGAGCAGTACTTC. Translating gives CASRMDRVAYEQYF. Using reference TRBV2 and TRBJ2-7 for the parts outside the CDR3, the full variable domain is EPEVTQTPSHQVTQMGQEVILRCVPISNHLYFYWYRQILGQKVEFLVSFYNNEISEKSEIFDDQFSVERPDGSNFTLKIRSTKLEDSAMYFCASRMDRVAYEQYFGPGTRLTVT.